The 26 T cell receptor beta chains below all came from one sample that was sequenced in a study of beta chain features in type 1 diabetes. Which antigens these TCRs recognize remains unknown. Study-wide results and caveats: Researchers report that Type 1 diabetes patients had moderately but significantly shorter TCRB CDR3s across all four CD4+ subsets.

The authors reverse transcribed all of the isolated RNA, so sequencing captured expressed TCRB transcripts. The repertoire was sequenced with immunoSEQ multiplex PCR; TCRdb's copy has only in-frame clones and lacks some. Among approximately 130,000 clones listed, around 16% were seen once. Sequencing used central memory CD4+ T cells from blood. All receptors come from a man younger than 35 with type 1 diabetes.

This clone was counted only a few times. This chain connects TRBV6-5 to TRBJ2-5; perhaps TRBD1 as D (7 bases). CDR1 MNHEY and CDR2 SVGAGI come from the germline V gene. Trimming pared 3 bases from V and 7 bases from J, leaving 21 bases between. The CDR3 is 16 residues long. The CDR3 nucleotides read TGTGCCAGCAGTTATTCCCGCCCCAGGGGGGTAGTGACCCAGTACTTC. Translated, it gives CASSYSRPRGVVTQYF.

The chain is built from TRBV1 and TRBJ2-7; TRBD2, the table's D call, lacks a check against the DNA. TRBV1 is a documented pseudogene. The CDR3 spans 20 residues. The CDR3 bases are TGCACCAGCAGCCAAGATCCGTTTCGTGGGATTAGCGGGAGGAAGGTCGAGCAGTACTTC. Protein: CTSSQDPFRGISGRKVEQYF.

The V call is TRBV7-2, the J call TRBJ1-1; TRBD1 might be the D (5 bases). Germline V gene lookup returns CDR1 SGHTA and CDR2 FQGNSA. Trimming shortened V by 4 bases and J by 1 base, and 10 bases separated the two germline ends. The CDR3 runs 14 residues. The CDR3 reads CASSSGPGNTEAFF. The DNA of the CDR3 is TGTGCCAGCAGCTCGGGGCCGGGGAACACTGAAGCTTTCTTT.

This clone was counted once. The CDR3 DNA reads as TGTGCCAGCAGTTTAAATACAGGGCTCGAGCAGTACTTC. As protein: CASSLNTGLEQYF. This chain uses TRBV28 with TRBJ2-7; tentatively, D is TRBD1 (6 bases). Germline CDR1 reads MDHEN; CDR2 reads SYDVKM. The CDR3 has 13 residues. V was clipped by 2 bases and J by 6 bases, with 11 bases between them.

This clone was seen many times. The genes are TRBV7-9 and TRBJ1-4; maybe TRBD1 (5 bases). Per the germline V gene, CDR1 is SEHNR and CDR2 is FQNEAQ (reference sequence). Trimming removed 6 bases at V and 5 bases at J, with 10 bases between. The CDR3 covers 13 residues. CDR3 DNA sequence: TGTGCCAGCAGGCGGGGCAGCAATGAAAAACTGTTTTTT. Translating it yields CASRRGSNEKLFF.

A few counts support this clone. DNA of the CDR3: TGTGCCAGCAGTCCAGGGCCACCTAACTATGGCTACACCTTC. Amino acids: CASSPGPPNYGYTF. The chain uses TRBV27 and TRBJ1-2; possibly TRBD1 for D (5 bases). The CDR3 runs 14 residues. CDR1 and CDR2 from the germline V gene are MNHEY and SMNVEV (reference sequence). The ends were cut back, 5 bases at V and 0 bases at J, with 10 bases in the middle.

The rearrangement links TRBV11-2 to TRBJ2-5, with 7 nucleotides matching TRBD1. Germline assignment: CDR1 SGHAT and CDR2 FQNNGV. This CDR3 contains 15 residues. V was pared by 5 bases and J by 1 base, with 7 bases of the junction left unmatched. The CDR3 loop reads CASSPRGQIQETQYF. As DNA, the CDR3 is TGTGCCAGCAGCCCCAGGGGACAGATCCAAGAGACCCAGTACTTC.

In DNA, the CDR3 is TGTGCCAGCAGCGTAGAGACCGCGGGGGGGCCGCGGGAGCAGTACTTC. Translation: CASSVETAGGPREQYF. This chain links TRBV9 with TRBJ2-7; 9 bases are shared with TRBD2. The CDR3 totals 16 residues. Losses at the gene ends were 0 bases for V and 7 bases for J; bases not matched to a gene: 11. Germline V gives CDR1 SGDLS, CDR2 YYNGEE.

The chain employs TRBV5-4 and TRBJ2-3; TRBD1 or TRBD2 may be the D gene (5 bases each). V dropped 3 bases and J dropped 1 base, with 9 bases sitting between them. The germline gives CDR1 SGHNT, CDR2 YYREEE (reference sequence). This CDR3 contains 14 residues. The CDR3 reads CASSWGSGTDTQYF. CDR3 in DNA: TGTGCCAGCAGCTGGGGGTCTGGCACAGATACGCAGTATTTT.

The chain joins TRBV9 to TRBJ1-2; the match to TRBD1 covers 7 bases. The CDR3 spans 14 residues. J gave up 8 bases and V 4 bases, and 11 bases lay outside the gene matches. The germline gives CDR1 SGDLS, CDR2 YYNGEE. The CDR3 protein is CASSLTGDSVGYTF. DNA of the CDR3: TGTGCCAGCAGCCTCACTGGGGACAGCGTGGGCTACACCTTC.

This clone was found many times. This chain connects TRBV14 to TRBJ2-1; unclear D gene. The CDR3 length is 16 residues. Germline lookup yields CDR1 SGHDN and CDR2 FVKESK. Deletions cut 0 bases from V and 0 bases from J, with 9 bases between. The CDR3 region is CASSQDGGSSYNEQFF. The CDR3 DNA reads as TGTGCCAGCAGCCAAGATGGTGGTAGCTCCTACAATGAGCAGTTCTTC. Full variable domain (rest looked up from reference TRBV14 and TRBJ2-1): EAGVTQFPSHSVIEKGQTVTLRCDPISGHDNLYWYRRVMGKEIKFLLHFVKESKQDESGMPNNRFLAERTGGTYSTLKVQPAELEDSGVYFCASSQDGGSSYNEQFFGPGTRLTVL.

The chain carries TRBV5-1 and TRBJ2-6, with D possibly being TRBD2 (5 bases). V lost 3 bases and J lost 1, with 17 bases in between. Germline V gene sequence: CDR1 SGHRS, CDR2 YFSETQ. The CDR3 is made up of 18 amino acids. CDR3 residues: CASSSLWAGGSGANVLTF. In DNA form, the CDR3 reads TGCGCCAGCAGCTCCCTTTGGGCCGGCGGGTCTGGGGCCAACGTCCTGACTTTC.

V and J are TRBV5-4 and TRBJ2-3; the match to TRBD2 covers 10 bases. The CDR3 extends over 18 amino acids. V gave up 4 bases and J gave up 2 bases; unmatched junction bases: 13. Germline assignment: CDR1 SGHNT and CDR2 YYREEE (reference sequence). CDR3 sequence (DNA): TGTGCCAGCAGCACAAGAAAACTAGCGGGGACTTACACAGATACGCAGTATTTT. Translation: CASSTRKLAGTYTDTQYF.

This clone was counted at least ten times. Other nucleotide sequences in the sample specify the same CDR3. The genes are TRBV28 and TRBJ2-7; D possibly corresponds to TRBD1 (6 bases). The CDR3 is 13 amino acids. The germline V and J ends were trimmed by 6 bases and 2 bases, with 11 bases remaining between them. Germline CDR1 is MDHEN and CDR2 is SYDVKM. The chain's CDR3 is CASSPGQTYEQYF. The CDR3, as DNA: TGTGCCAGCAGCCCCGGACAGACCTACGAGCAGTACTTC. Filled out from reference TRBV28 and TRBJ2-7, the complete variable domain reads DVKVTQSSRYLVKRTGEKVFLECVQDMDHENMFWYRQDPGLGLRLIYFSYDVKMKEKGDIPEGYSVSREKKERFSLILESASTNQTSMYLCASSPGQTYEQYFGPGTRLTVT.

This clone was picked up a small number of times. The chain has TRBV5-4 and TRBJ2-1; D gene unclear. This CDR3 has 13 amino acids. Germline V gene data show CDR1 as SGHNT and CDR2 as YYREEE (reference sequence). Trimming pared 2 bases from V and 5 bases from J, leaving 8 bases between. CDR3 protein: CASSFDFNNEQFF. The DNA of the CDR3 is TGTGCCAGCAGCTTCGACTTTAACAATGAGCAGTTCTTC.

The V gene is TRBV7-9, the J gene TRBJ1-1; D is unclear. The CDR3 extends over 14 amino acids. V gave up 5 bases and J gave up 4 bases, with 14 bases separating them. Germline assignment: CDR1 SEHNR and CDR2 FQNEAQ (reference sequence). The CDR3 sequence is CASSLGPSSTEAFF. The CDR3 coding sequence is TGTGCCAGCAGCCTAGGACCCAGCAGCACTGAAGCTTTCTTT. The whole variable domain, filled in from reference TRBV7-9 and TRBJ1-1, reads DTGVSQNPRHKITKRGQNVTFRCDPISEHNRLYWYRQTLGQGPEFLTYFQNEAQLEKSRLLSDRFSAERPKGSFSTLEIQRTEQGDSAMYLCASSLGPSSTEAFFGQGTRLTVV.

This sequence joins TRBV5-4 and TRBJ1-6; tentatively, D is TRBD1 (6 bases). Trimming took off 4 bases at V and 7 bases at J, with 18 bases between the two ends. The germline CDR1 and CDR2 sequences are SGHNT and YYREEE (reference sequence). The CDR3 loop spans 16 amino acids. This CDR3 reads CASSLSRGGGNSPLHF. The CDR3 DNA is TGTGCCAGCAGCCTTTCGAGAGGGGGAGGAAATTCACCCCTCCACTTT.

The V gene is TRBV29-1, the J gene TRBJ1-4; D gene ambiguous. V lost 6 bases and J lost 0, with 8 bases in between. Germline CDR1 reads SQVTM; CDR2 reads ANQGSEA. There are 13 residues in the CDR3. The CDR3 DNA sequence: TGCAGCGTCTCCCGCGCAACTAATGAAAAACTGTTTTTT. It codes for CSVSRATNEKLFF.

A few counts support this clone. The same CDR3 also results from other DNA sequences found in this sample. The chain combines TRBV11-2 with TRBJ2-1, with a possible D match to TRBD2 (7 bases). The CDR3 consists of 15 residues. V gave up 3 bases and J gave up 2 bases, with 11 bases separating them. The germline V gene encodes CDR1 SGHAT and CDR2 FQNNGV. CDR3 sequence reads: CASSLGGLTYNEQFF. CDR3 bases: TGTGCCAGCAGCTTGGGGGGGCTTACCTACAATGAGCAGTTCTTC.

This clone was seen more than once but under ten times. The chain joins TRBV9 to TRBJ2-3; the match to TRBD2 covers 7 bases. This CDR3 spans 16 amino acids. Germline V gene data show CDR1 as SGDLS and CDR2 as YYNGEE. Trimming removed 3 bases from V and 7 bases from J; junction bases left unmatched: 14. CDR3 sequence (DNA): TGTGCCAGCAGCGATCCTGTGGGAGGGCCTTCCAATACGCAGTATTTT. Protein: CASSDPVGGPSNTQYF. The full variable domain, its missing parts supplied by reference TRBV9 and TRBJ2-3, is DSGVTQTPKHLITATGQRVTLRCSPRSGDLSVYWYQQSLDQGLQFLIQYYNGEERAKGNILERFSAQQFPDLHSELNLSSLELGDSALYFCASSDPVGGPSNTQYFGPGTRLTVL.

The chain carries TRBV5-1 and TRBJ1-6; possibly TRBD1 for D (6 bases). This CDR3 is 15 amino acids long. The V end lost 4 bases, the J end lost 8 bases, and 16 bases lay between the germline ends. The germline V gene has CDR1 SGHRS and CDR2 YFSETQ. CDR3 loop: CASSVMGGADSPLHF. CDR3 sequence (DNA): TGCGCCAGCAGCGTGATGGGGGGCGCGGATTCACCCCTCCACTTT.

This clone was counted a few times. The rearrangement uses TRBV28 and TRBJ2-7; 7 nucleotides match TRBD1. V lost 7 bases, J lost 2 bases, and 2 bases stayed unmatched. The CDR3 has 12 amino acids. Germline V lookup: CDR1 MDHEN, CDR2 SYDVKM. CDR3 loop: CASKDRTYEQYF. In nucleotides, the CDR3 is TGTGCCAGCAAGGACAGGACCTACGAGCAGTACTTC.

This clone was observed a few times. The chain is built from TRBV6-5 and TRBJ2-7, with no clear D. Per germline, CDR1 MNHEY and CDR2 SVGAGI. The CDR3 spans 13 residues. V gave up 0 bases and J gave up 10 bases, with 13 bases separating them. The CDR3 is CASSYSSRQIQYF. The CDR3 coding sequence is TGTGCCAGCAGTTACTCGTCGCGGCAGATCCAGTACTTC.

This clone was detected a few times. The chain joins TRBV5-4 to TRBJ2-4; 8 bases match TRBD1. This CDR3 has 14 amino acids. Germline lookup yields CDR1 SGHNT and CDR2 YYREEE (reference sequence). V was pared by 4 bases and J by 8 bases, with 8 bases of the junction left unmatched. The CDR3 is CASSQTGDRDIQYF. The CDR3 region has the DNA TGTGCCAGCAGCCAGACAGGGGATCGGGACATTCAGTACTTC.

The CDR3 region has the DNA TGTGCCAGCAGCCCCCGGCGGGACAGGGAAGCAGATACGCAGTATTTT. Protein sequence: CASSPRRDREADTQYF. This chain connects TRBV7-6 to TRBJ2-3; 9 bases match TRBD1. CDR3 length equals 16 residues. Per germline, CDR1 SGHVS and CDR2 FNYEAQ. The V gene end was trimmed by 5 bases and the J gene end by 4 bases; junction bases not matched to a gene: 10.

This clone was counted only a few times. The chain employs TRBV9 and TRBJ2-5; D remains unclear. The CDR3 sequence is 15 residues long. Germline V gene lookup returns CDR1 SGDLS and CDR2 YYNGEE. Trimming cost V 0 bases and J 5 bases, with 14 bases left between them. CDR3 in DNA: TGTGCCAGCAGCGTAGGGGTAGCCGTGGGTGAGACCCAGTACTTC. Its translation is CASSVGVAVGETQYF. The complete variable domain, with remaining parts taken from reference TRBV9 and TRBJ2-5, reads DSGVTQTPKHLITATGQRVTLRCSPRSGDLSVYWYQQSLDQGLQFLIQYYNGEERAKGNILERFSAQQFPDLHSELNLSSLELGDSALYFCASSVGVAVGETQYFGPGTRLLVL.